This T cell receptor beta chain originates from a study of blood T cell repertoires in COVID-19. Study-level background: There were acute and convalescent COVID-19 samples, and they came from the United States, Italy and Spain. Sources were T cells, B-cell-depleted T cells, or PBMCs; the material itself was cDNA or gDNA.

Losses at the gene ends were 5 bases for V and 8 bases for J; bases not matched to a gene: 7. Germline V gene lookup returns CDR1 SGHTA and CDR2 FQGNSA. The CDR3 consists of 14 residues. The assay was immunoSEQ multiplex PCR, and TCRdb's table has in-frame clones only and misses some. The sample lists more than 95,000 clones; over 65% were seen once. This clone has at least ten counts. This TCR was sampled from a man between 60 and 70 years old with acute or convalescent COVID-19. The V call is TRBV7-2, the J call TRBJ1-1; the match to TRBD1 covers 11 bases. The sequencing sample was made of peripheral blood. The chain's CDR3 is CASSLRRTGGEAFF. CDR3 in DNA: TGTGCCAGCAGCCTCCGCCGGACAGGGGGCGAAGCTTTCTTT.